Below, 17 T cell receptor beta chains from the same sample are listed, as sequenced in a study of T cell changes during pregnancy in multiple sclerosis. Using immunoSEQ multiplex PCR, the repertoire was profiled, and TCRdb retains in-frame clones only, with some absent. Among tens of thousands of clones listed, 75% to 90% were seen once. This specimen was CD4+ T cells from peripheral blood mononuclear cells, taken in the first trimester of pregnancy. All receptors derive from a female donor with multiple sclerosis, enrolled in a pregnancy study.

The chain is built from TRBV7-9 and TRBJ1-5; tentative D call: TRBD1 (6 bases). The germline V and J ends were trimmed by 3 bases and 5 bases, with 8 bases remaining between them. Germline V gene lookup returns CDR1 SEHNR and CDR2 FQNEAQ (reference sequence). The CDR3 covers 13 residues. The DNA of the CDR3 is TGTGCCAGCAGCTTGAAGGGGGATCAGCCCCAGCATTTT. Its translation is CASSLKGDQPQHF.

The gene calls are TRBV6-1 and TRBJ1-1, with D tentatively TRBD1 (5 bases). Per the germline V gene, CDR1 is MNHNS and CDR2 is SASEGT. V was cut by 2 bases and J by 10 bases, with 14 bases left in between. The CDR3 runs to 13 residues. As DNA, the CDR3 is TGTGCCAGCAGTGAACGGGCCGCCCAGGGAGCTTTCTTT. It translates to CASSERAAQGAFF.

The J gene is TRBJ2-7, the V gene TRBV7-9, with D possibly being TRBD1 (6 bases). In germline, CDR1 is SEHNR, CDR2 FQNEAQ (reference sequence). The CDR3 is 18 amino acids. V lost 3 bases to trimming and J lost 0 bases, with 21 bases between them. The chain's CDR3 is CASSFAKKQGLLSYEQYF. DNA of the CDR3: TGTGCCAGCAGCTTTGCCAAAAAACAGGGATTGCTCTCCTACGAGCAGTACTTC.

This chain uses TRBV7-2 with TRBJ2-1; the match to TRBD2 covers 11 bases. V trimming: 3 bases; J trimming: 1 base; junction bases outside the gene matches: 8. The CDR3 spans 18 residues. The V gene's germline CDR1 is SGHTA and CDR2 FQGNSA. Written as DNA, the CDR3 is TGTGCCAGCAGCTTGGTTCTAGCGGGAGGAATGTCCTACAATGAGCAGTTCTTC. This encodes CASSLVLAGGMSYNEQFF.

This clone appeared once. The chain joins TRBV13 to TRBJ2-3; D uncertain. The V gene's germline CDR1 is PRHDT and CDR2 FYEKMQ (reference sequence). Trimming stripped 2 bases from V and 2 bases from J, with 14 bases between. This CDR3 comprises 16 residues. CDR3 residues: CASSLRVSRDTDTQYF. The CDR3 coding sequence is TGTGCCAGCAGCTTACGCGTGTCACGAGACACAGATACGCAGTATTTT.

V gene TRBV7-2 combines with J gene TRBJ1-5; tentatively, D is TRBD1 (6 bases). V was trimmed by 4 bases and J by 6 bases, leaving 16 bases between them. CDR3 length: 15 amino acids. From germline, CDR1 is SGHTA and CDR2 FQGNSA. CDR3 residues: CASSSAAGVAQPQHF. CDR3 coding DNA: TGTGCCAGCAGCTCCGCGGCAGGGGTTGCTCAGCCCCAGCATTTT.

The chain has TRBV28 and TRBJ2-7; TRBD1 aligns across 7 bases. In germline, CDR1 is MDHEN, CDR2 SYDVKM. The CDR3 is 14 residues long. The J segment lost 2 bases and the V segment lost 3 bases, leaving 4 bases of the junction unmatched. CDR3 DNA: TGTGCCAGCAGTTTGGGACAGCCCCCCTACGAGCAGTACTTC. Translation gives CASSLGQPPYEQYF.

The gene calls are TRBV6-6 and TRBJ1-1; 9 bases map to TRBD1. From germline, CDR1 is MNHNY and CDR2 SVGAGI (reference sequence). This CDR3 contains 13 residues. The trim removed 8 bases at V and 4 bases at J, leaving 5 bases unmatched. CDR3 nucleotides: TGTGCCAGCCGGGACAGGGATGGCACTGAAGCTTTCTTT. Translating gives CASRDRDGTEAFF.

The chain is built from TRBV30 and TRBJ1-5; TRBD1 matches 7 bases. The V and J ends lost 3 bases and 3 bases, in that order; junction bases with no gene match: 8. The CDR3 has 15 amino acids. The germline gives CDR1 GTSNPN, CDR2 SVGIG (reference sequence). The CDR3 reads CAWRFPGGNNQPQHF. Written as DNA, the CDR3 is TGTGCCTGGAGATTCCCAGGGGGAAACAATCAGCCCCAGCATTTT.

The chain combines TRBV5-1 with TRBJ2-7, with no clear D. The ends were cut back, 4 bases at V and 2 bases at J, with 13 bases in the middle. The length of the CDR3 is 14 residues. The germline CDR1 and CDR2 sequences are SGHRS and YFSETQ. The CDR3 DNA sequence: TGCGCCAGCAGCCTAAAACCCACAGCCTACGAGCAGTACTTC. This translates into CASSLKPTAYEQYF. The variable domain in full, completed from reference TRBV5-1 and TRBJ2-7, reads KAGVTQTPRYLIKTRGQQVTLSCSPISGHRSVSWYQQTPGQGLQFLFEYFSETQRNKGNFPGRFSGRQFSNSRSEMNVSTLELGDSALYLCASSLKPTAYEQYFGPGTRLTVT.

The CDR3 DNA reads as TGTGCCTGGACCTTTTCCTGGGCTAGCGGGAGTACCTACGAGCAGTACTTC. Amino acid sequence: CAWTFSWASGSTYEQYF. V usage is TRBV30 and J usage is TRBJ2-7, with 10 nucleotides matching TRBD2. The junction had 14 bases not matched to a gene; V was cut back by 4 bases and J by 2 bases. From germline, CDR1 is GTSNPN and CDR2 SVGIG (reference sequence). The CDR3 sequence is 17 residues long.

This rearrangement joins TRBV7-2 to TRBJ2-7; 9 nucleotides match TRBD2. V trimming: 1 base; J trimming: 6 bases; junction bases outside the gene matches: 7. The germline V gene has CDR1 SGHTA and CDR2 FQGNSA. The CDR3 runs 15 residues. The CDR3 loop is CASSLVAGERLEQYF. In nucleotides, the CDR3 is TGTGCCAGCAGCTTAGTAGCGGGAGAAAGGCTCGAGCAGTACTTC.

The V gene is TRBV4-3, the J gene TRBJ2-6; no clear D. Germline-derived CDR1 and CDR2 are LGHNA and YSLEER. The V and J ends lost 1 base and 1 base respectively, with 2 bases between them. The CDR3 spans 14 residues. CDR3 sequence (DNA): TGCGCCAGCAGCCAAGTATCTGGGGCCAACGTCCTGACTTTC. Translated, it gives CASSQVSGANVLTF.

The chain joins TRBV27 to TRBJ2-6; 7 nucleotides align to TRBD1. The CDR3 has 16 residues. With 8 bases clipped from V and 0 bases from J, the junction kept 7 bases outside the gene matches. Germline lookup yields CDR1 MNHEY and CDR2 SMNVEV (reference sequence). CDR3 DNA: TGTGCCAGCGGGGACAGCCGTTTCTCTGGGGCCAACGTCCTGACTTTC. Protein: CASGDSRFSGANVLTF.

This CDR3 is CASSADRGSYSGNTIYF. DNA of the CDR3: TGTGCCAGCTCAGCGGACAGGGGGTCCTACTCTGGAAACACCATATATTTT. The chain has TRBV18 and TRBJ1-3, with TRBD1 matching 10 bases. Losses at the gene ends were 5 bases for V and 0 bases for J; bases not matched to a gene: 7. In germline, CDR1 is KGHSH, CDR2 LQKENI. The CDR3 has 17 amino acids. Full variable domain (rest looked up from reference TRBV18 and TRBJ1-3): NAGVMQNPRHLVRRRGQEARLRCSPMKGHSHVYWYRQLPEEGLKFMVYLQKENIIDESGMPKERFSAEFPKEGPSILRIQQVVRGDSAAYFCASSADRGSYSGNTIYFGEGSWLTVV.

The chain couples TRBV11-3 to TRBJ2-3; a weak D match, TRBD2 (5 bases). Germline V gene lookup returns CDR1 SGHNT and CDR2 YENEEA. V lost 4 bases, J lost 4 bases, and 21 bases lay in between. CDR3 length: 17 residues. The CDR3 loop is CASSSHTRSGGADTQYF. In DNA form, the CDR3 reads TGTGCCAGCAGCTCCCATACTAGGTCGGGTGGTGCAGATACGCAGTATTTT. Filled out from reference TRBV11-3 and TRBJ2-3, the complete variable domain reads EAGVVQSPRYKIIEKKQPVAFWCNPISGHNTLYWYLQNLGQGPELLIRYENEEAVDDSQLPKDRFSAERLKGVDSTLKIQPAELGDSAVYLCASSSHTRSGGADTQYFGPGTRLTVL.

CDR3 bases: TGTGCCAGCAGTTCCAGGACAGGGGGCGCTGGAAACACCATATATTTT. Translated: CASSSRTGGAGNTIYF. This rearrangement joins TRBV27 to TRBJ1-3, with 11 bases identical to TRBD1. CDR1 is MNHEY and CDR2 is SMNVEV in the germline V gene (reference sequence). V dropped 4 bases and J dropped 2; count of bases not matched to a gene: 4. The CDR3 consists of 16 residues.